This T cell receptor (beta chain) was sequenced in a study of CD8+ T cells in alopecia areata. Study-level points and caveats: Tofacitinib significantly lowered scalp clonality and expanded CD8+ clones among the top 100.

A remark on this clone: What it recognizes is unknown. This specimen includes other DNA sequences encoding the same CDR3.

V was clipped by 3 bases and J by 4 bases, with 5 bases between them. Germline lookup yields CDR1 SGHDT and CDR2 YYEEEE. The CDR3 is 11 amino acids. In each case, RNA was isolated and then reverse transcribed into cDNA as the sequencing template. The table came from immunoSEQ multiplex PCR; TCRdb's copy has only in-frame clones and leaves some out. The sample carries over 150,000 clones, roughly 53% recorded once. The treatment is: oral pan-JAK inhibitor, 5-10 mg twice daily. Sequencing was performed on CD8+ T cells sorted from blood, taken at week 24, from a patient treated with tofacitinib. The chain joins TRBV5-6 to TRBJ2-7; D is unclear. This receptor was obtained from a human donor with alopecia areata. The CDR3 here is CASSSSYEQYF. The DNA of the CDR3 is TGTGCCAGCAGCTCCTCTTACGAGCAGTACTTC.